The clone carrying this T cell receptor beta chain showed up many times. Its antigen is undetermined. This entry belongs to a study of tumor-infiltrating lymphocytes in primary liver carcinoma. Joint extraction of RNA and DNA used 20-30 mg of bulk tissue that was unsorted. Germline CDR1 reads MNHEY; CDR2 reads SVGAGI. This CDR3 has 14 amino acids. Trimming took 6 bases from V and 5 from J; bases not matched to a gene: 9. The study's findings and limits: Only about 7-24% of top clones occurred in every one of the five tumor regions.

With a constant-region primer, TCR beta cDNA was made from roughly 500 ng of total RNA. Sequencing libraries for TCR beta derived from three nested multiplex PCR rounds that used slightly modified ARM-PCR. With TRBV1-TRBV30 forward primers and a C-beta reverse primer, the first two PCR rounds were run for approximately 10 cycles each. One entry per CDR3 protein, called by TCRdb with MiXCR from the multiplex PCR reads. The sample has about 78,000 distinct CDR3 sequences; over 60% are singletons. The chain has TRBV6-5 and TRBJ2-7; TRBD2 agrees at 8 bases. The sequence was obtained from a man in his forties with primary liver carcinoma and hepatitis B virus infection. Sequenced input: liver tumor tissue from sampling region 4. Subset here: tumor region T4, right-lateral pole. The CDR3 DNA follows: TGTGCCAGCAGGCCCGGACTAGCTAGCGACGAGCAGTACTTC. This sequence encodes CASRPGLASDEQYF.